Reported below is one T cell receptor (beta chain). The data were taken from a study of blood T cell repertoires in COVID-19. Study-wide context: The origin of the acute and convalescent COVID-19 samples was the United States, Italy and Spain.

Clones were sequenced by immunoSEQ multiplex PCR, and TCRdb holds only the in-frame ones, with some missing. The repertoire has under 200,000 clones, about 83% of them found once; the top ten carry over 3.5%. This CDR3 contains 19 residues. CDR1 is LGHNA and CDR2 is YNFKEQ in the germline V gene. V was pared by 3 bases and J by 2 bases, with 10 bases of the junction left unmatched. The chain has TRBV4-2 and TRBJ2-2; TRBD2 aligns across 12 bases. What was sequenced was peripheral blood. This receptor was identified in a man younger than 35 with active or convalescent COVID-19. The CDR3: CASSQVWTSGEENTGELFF. Here the CDR3 DNA reads TGTGCCAGCAGCCAGGTTTGGACTAGCGGGGAGGAAAACACCGGGGAGCTGTTTTTT.